This TCR beta chain is from a study of T-cell memory formation after mild COVID-19. This clonotype was counted a few times. Its antigen is not identified. With constant-segment primers, 5'RACE yielded cDNA libraries of TCR alpha and TCR beta that carried sample barcodes and UMIs. One entry per CDR3 protein, called by TCRdb with MiXCR from the 5' RACE reads. The sample shows around 420,000 distinct CDR3 sequences, roughly 24% of them seen only once. General study points: A balance of CD4 and CD8 characterized clones contracting day 15 to 85, whereas later expanders leaned CD4+. Several responding clones turned up in pre-infection memory, indicating that cross-reactive memory may have taken part. The SARS-CoV-2 specificity of second-wave clones reaching peak at day 37 remained unverified.

Germline loops: CDR1 DFQATT, CDR2 SNEGSKA (reference sequence). The V gene end was trimmed by 3 bases and the J gene end by 3 bases; junction bases not matched to a gene: 0. The CDR3 is made up of 13 amino acids. Material: PBMCs or a T cell subset sorted from them (not recorded which). The chain joins TRBV20-1 to TRBJ2-2, with TRBD2 matching 8 bases. This clonotype was obtained from an adult woman who had mild COVID-19 (a few samples of this study predate the infection). Cell type and time point are not known. CDR3 region: CSARRGDTGELFF. The CDR3 nucleotides read TGCAGTGCTAGGCGGGGGGACACCGGGGAGCTGTTTTTT.